This T cell receptor beta chain stems from a study of T cell responses to AZD1222 COVID-19 vaccine. Worth noting for this clone: Its antigen remains unidentified.

Study-level findings and limits: Spike-specific TCR breadth and depth were elevated following two AZD1222 doses. Nearly half of unique spike-specific TCRs reportedly avoided B.1.351 and B.1.1.7 mutated regions. Repertoire samples came only from after the peak T cell response. Most donors were white British and more were female, and clonal diversity was possibly underestimated.

Profiled with immunoSEQ multiplex PCR; TCRdb holds only in-frame clones, not every one. The profile shows 130,000 to 150,000 clones, around 89% of them singletons. Germline-derived CDR1 and CDR2 are LGHNA and YNFKEQ. Trimming removed 2 bases from V and 8 bases from J, with 16 bases in between. The CDR3 covers 15 residues. This clonotype was sampled from an adult in good health. This sequence joins TRBV4-2 and TRBJ1-3; perhaps TRBD1 as D (5 bases). This specimen consisted of peripheral blood, obtained on day 0 of AZD1222 vaccination. The CDR3 here is CASSQTGRQGDTIYF. The CDR3, as DNA: TGTGCCAGCAGCCAAACAGGCAGGCAGGGAGACACCATATATTTT.